Sequencing of this T cell receptor (beta chain) was carried out in a study of T cells after yellow fever vaccination. Study outcomes and limitations: Among primary-vaccination clones, most reappeared after the booster, at approximately 96% for CD4 and around 90% for CD8. Though weaker, the secondary response peaked faster, on day 5 versus 15.

The study made its TCR cDNA through 5'RACE template switching. That step introduced a universal primer site along with UMIs. TCRdb recomputed calls from the 5' RACE reads with MiXCR, one row per CDR3 protein. The sample consists of under 200,000 distinct CDR3 sequences, 8% to 13% of them appearing once. The V gene lost 1 base and the J gene lost 1 base, with 5 bases spanning the gap. CDR1 and CDR2 (germline): SGHTA, FQGTGA. The CDR3 loop spans 14 amino acids. This clonotype was detected ten times or more. Its antigen is not identified. Material: CD8+ T cells sorted from PBMCs, obtained 15 days after the yellow fever booster vaccination. This TCR came from a man between 18 and 35 years old who received the YFV17D yellow fever vaccine. The chain links TRBV7-3 to TRBJ2-1, with D hard to call. CDR3: CASSLNPSYNEQFF. The CDR3 DNA reads TGTGCCAGCAGCTTAAATCCGTCCTACAATGAGCAGTTCTTC.